This record covers a single T cell receptor beta chain. Only a few counts were recorded for this clone. Its recognized antigen is unknown. Base qualities were left out, and no much larger clone turns up one base away. This entry is derived from a study of beta chain features in type 1 diabetes (dated by TCRdb to 2016 to 2019). As for the study more broadly: No differences in mean age, gender distribution, total cell number or subset yield were found between patients and healthy donors. A total of 100 million to 140 million sorted cells were examined across all samples, and the number of cells per subset was strongly correlated with RNA yield. The study compared the TCRB repertoires of sorted circulating CD4+ T cell subsets in recently diagnosed type 1 diabetes patients with those in matched healthy donors. Naive and central memory subsets were obtained from all 30 or so donors, but regulatory and stem cell-like memory subsets were isolated from only 8 patients and roughly 8 healthy donors. What the authors observed across the whole study: In all four CD4+ subsets, TCRB CDR3 length was moderately but significantly shorter in type 1 diabetes patients. Only small numbers of individuals were included in the HLA sub-analyses, which left unresolved whether HLA type had any influence on TCRB rearrangement. Shorter templates might have been favored by PCR, but patient and control samples were amplified and corrected together, so both groups would have been affected equally by any skew. Naive, central memory and regulatory TCRB repertoires appeared to be more similar among patients than among healthy donors. At VDJ recombination sites, patients with type 1 diabetes made fewer insertions and deleted more nucleotides, a pattern implying thymic rearrangement abnormalities. Sequencing cDNA rather than genomic DNA could over-represent highly expressing activated cells, although activation and CD3 levels did not differ between groups.

All of the isolated RNA was reverse transcribed with the High Capacity cDNA Reverse Transcription Kit, so expressed TCRB transcripts were sequenced. Deep immunoSEQ sequencing was performed on naive, central memory and regulatory T cell samples, with an average of around 3.5 million total reads per sample. Sorted cells were lysed in RLT buffer, and RNA was extracted using DNase-treated RNeasy Micro or Mini kits according to cell number. To prevent cross-contamination, every cell subset was processed on its own, while patient and healthy donor samples were processed together. TCRB sequences were amplified from cDNA with the immunoSEQ multiplex PCR, producing 87-bp fragments spanning the CDR3 region. The amplicons were sequenced using the Illumina HiSeq platform. In the paper's pipeline: Synthetic template baselines were used to correct PCR bias computationally, reads within Hamming distance 2 were collapsed, and singletons that could not be merged were discarded. Reads were aligned to IMGT to assign V, D and J genes, CDR3 length, and insertions or deletions at six rearrangement sites. Within each subset, clonotype counts were normalized to sorted cell number, and only after that were true diversity and Gini coefficients computed with the tcR R package. Repertoire sharing was quantified using the overlap coefficient calculated on TCRB nucleotide sequences. Out-of-frame TCRB sequences from naive cells were analyzed to stand in for the pre-selection repertoire. TCRdb limited this immuneACCESS table to in-frame rearrangements with V and J called. A share of clones is missing; checked studies link under half to unresolved V genes, and the rest is unexplained. That table supplies the V and J calls and clone size; D and trimming were determined from the DNA. The sample yields about 360,000 clones; around 12% were counted once. Clones ranked in the top ten supply over 0.008% of the sample.

A single peripheral blood draw of around 120 mL on average was collected from each donor into heparinised tubes. A BD FACSAria II was used to sort naive, central memory, regulatory and stem cell-like memory CD4+ T cells with a panel that included CD45RO, CCR7, CD25, CD127, CD95 and CD27. Purity was above 95% for every sorted population. PBMCs were separated immediately by Lymphoprep density gradient centrifugation and were stained directly, without being cultured. To minimize batch effects, samples were stained and sorted in pairs, one healthy donor with one patient per experiment. Based on the germline V gene (reference sequence), the CDR1 and CDR2 sequences are MNHEY and SMNVEV. At the junction V is shortened by 7 bases and J by 11 bases, with 17 bases in between. The CDR3 has 12 amino acids, counting the end cysteine and phenylalanine. The sequence is cut down to CDR3 DNA, 36 bases in frame from base 1.

The chain is encoded by TRBV27 joined to TRBJ1-1; the D gene is not confidently resolved. This sequence was found in a woman between 18 and 29 years old with type 1 diabetes. Specimen: naive CD4+ T cells from blood. What the cell subset or site label conveys for this sample: true naive CD4+ T cells. The DNA sequence is TGTGCCAGCATGGATCCCGGGGAGAGCGCTTTCTTT. This codes for CASMDPGESAFF.